These T cell receptor beta chains were read from a single sample in a study of cytomegalovirus exposure and HLA in healthy donors. Sequencing was performed with immunoSEQ multiplex PCR; in TCRdb, only in-frame clones are kept and a portion is missing. The sample includes some 160,000 clones, around 80% of them seen just once. Sequenced material: PBMCs. Receptors were obtained from a man aged 40-49 years in good health and CMV-seronegative. The CDR3 runs from the conserved cysteine through the conserved F or W. The order of the fields is V gene, J gene, CDR3 protein.

V gene: TRBV5-1
J gene: TRBJ1-2
CDR3 protein: CASSVDSSYGYTF

V gene: TRBV19
J gene: TRBJ2-1
CDR3 protein: CASSTIAGSYNEQFF

V gene: TRBV6-1
J gene: TRBJ2-5
CDR3 protein: CASSEALAGGPETQYF

V gene: TRBV12-2
J gene: TRBJ2-7
CDR3 protein: CASRQNPGQSSYEQYF

V gene: TRBV7-9
J gene: TRBJ1-1
CDR3 protein: CASSLGGPEAFF

V gene: TRBV9
J gene: TRBJ2-3
CDR3 protein: CASSVGGRAGAADTQYF

V gene: TRBV4-1
J gene: TRBJ1-4
CDR3 protein: CASSPAFRENEKLFF

V gene: TRBV18
J gene: TRBJ1-5
CDR3 protein: CASSGDGNQPQHF

V gene: TRBV5-1
J gene: TRBJ2-7
CDR3 protein: CASSWTSAREQYF

V gene: TRBV19
J gene: TRBJ2-3
CDR3 protein: CASSITGPSTDTQYF